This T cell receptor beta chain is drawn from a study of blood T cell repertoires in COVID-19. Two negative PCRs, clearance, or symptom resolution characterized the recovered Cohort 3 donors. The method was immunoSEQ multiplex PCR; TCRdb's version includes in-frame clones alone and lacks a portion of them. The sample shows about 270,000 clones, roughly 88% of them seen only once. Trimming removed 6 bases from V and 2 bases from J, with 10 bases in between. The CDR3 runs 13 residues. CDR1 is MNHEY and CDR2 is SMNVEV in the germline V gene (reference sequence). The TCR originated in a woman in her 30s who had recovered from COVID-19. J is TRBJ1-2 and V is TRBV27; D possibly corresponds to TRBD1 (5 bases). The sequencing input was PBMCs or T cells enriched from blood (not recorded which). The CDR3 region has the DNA TGTGCCAGCAGCCACGGACAAAACTATGGCTACACCTTC. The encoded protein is CASSHGQNYGYTF.